This T cell receptor (beta chain) is drawn from a study of cytomegalovirus exposure and HLA in healthy donors. This CDR3 contains 15 residues. V lost 5 bases and J 0 bases, leaving 12 bases between the germline ends. Germline V CDR1 and CDR2: SGHTA, FQGNSA. Though probably carrying unrecorded immune exposures, donors were nominally healthy at sampling. It was with 60 Vbeta and 13 Jbeta primers that the PCR ran. Profiled with immunoSEQ multiplex PCR; TCRdb holds only in-frame clones, not every one. The sample shows approximately 170,000 clones, 85% of them seen only once. Study-wide points: The study carried out a later analysis of TCR beta sequences. It associated about 15,000 of them with specific HLA alleles at a false discovery rate of 0.05. By a later analysis, the bulk of CMV-associated TCR beta chains appeared HLA-restricted. Likely technical artifact: a cluster of highly shared sequence variants.

As to this clone: Its cognate antigen is unknown.

The clonotype was recovered from a boy between 2 and 15 years old in good health and CMV-seronegative. The sequenced sample was PBMCs. The chain couples TRBV7-2 to TRBJ2-3, with D hard to call. CDR3 loop: CASSIQAASTDTQYF. Here the CDR3 DNA reads TGTGCCAGCAGCATCCAGGCCGCTAGCACAGATACGCAGTATTTT.